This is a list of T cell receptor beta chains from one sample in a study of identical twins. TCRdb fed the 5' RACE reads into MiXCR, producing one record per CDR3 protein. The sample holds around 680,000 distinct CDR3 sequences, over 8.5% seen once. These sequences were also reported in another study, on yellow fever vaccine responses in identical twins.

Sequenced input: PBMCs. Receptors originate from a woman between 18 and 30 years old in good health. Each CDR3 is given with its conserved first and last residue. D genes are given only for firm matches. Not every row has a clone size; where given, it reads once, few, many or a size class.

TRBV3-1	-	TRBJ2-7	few	TGTGCCAGCAGCCAAGAACCCGGAGGCGAGCAGTACTTC	CASSQEPGGEQYF
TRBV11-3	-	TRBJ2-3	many	TGTGCCAGCAGCCGTGGGAGTGGGAGGCCCTTTTTT	CASSRGSGRPFF
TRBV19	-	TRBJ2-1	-	TGTGCCAGTAGTACCCTCCGGGACAATGAGCAGTTCTTC	CASSTLRDNEQFF
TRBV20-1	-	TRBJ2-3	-	TGCAGTGCTAGACGAGGACAGATTCCTAGCACAGATACGCAGTATTTT	CSARRGQIPSTDTQYF
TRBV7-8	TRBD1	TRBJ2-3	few	TGTGCCAGCAGCCATTCCGATCAAGAGGGGGCAACAGATACGCAGTATTTT	CASSHSDQEGATDTQYF
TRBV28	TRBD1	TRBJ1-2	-	TGTGCCACCCTCCTAGGGACAGAATATGGCTACACCTTC	CATLLGTEYGYTF
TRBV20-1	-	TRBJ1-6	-	TGCAGTGCTAGAGGTCTTCAAAGATCACCCCTCCACTTT	CSARGLQRSPLHF
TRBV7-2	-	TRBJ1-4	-	TGTGCCAGCAGCTTACGGGGGAGGAAAGAAAAACTGTTTTTT	CASSLRGRKEKLFF
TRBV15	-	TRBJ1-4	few	TGTGCCACCAACTCCCCGGCGCTAGTTAATGAAAAACTGTTTTTT	CATNSPALVNEKLFF
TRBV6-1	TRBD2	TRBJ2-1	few	TGTGCCAGCAGTCGTCGACTAGCGGGGTACAATGAGCAGTTCTTC	CASSRRLAGYNEQFF
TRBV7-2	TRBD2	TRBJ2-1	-	TGTGCCAGCAGCTTATCTGGCGGGAGGTACTCCTACAATGAGCAGTTCTTC	CASSLSGGRYSYNEQFF
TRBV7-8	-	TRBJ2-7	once	TGTGCCAGCAGCCCCGGGCTAGCGCCGAGCTCCTACGAGCAGTACTTC	CASSPGLAPSSYEQYF
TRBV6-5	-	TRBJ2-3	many	TGTGCCAGCAGTTACCCAGGAAGGAATACGCAGTATTTT	CASSYPGRNTQYF
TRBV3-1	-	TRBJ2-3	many	TGTGCCAGCAGCCCTCACGGCACAGATACGCAGTATTTT	CASSPHGTDTQYF
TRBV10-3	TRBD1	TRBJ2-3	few	TGTGCCATCAGTGCAGACAGGGGGCAAGCAGATACGCAGTATTTT	CAISADRGQADTQYF
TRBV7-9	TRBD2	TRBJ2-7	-	TGTGCCAGCAGCTTAGCAGCGGGGGGTCCCTACGAGCAGTACTTC	CASSLAAGGPYEQYF
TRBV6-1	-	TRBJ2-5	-	TGTGCCAGCAGAAGTGGTCGAGGGTACCAAGAGACCCAGTACTTC	CASRSGRGYQETQYF
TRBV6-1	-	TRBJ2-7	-	TGTGCCAGCACCAACGACTGGGTCTACGAGCAGTACTTC	CASTNDWVYEQYF
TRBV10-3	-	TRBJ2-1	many	TGTGCCATCAGAGACGTATCGAACTACAATGAGCAGTTCTTC	CAIRDVSNYNEQFF
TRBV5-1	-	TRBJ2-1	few	TGCGCCAGCAGCTTGGACGGGGCAGCGAGATCAAACAGCTACAATGAGCAGTTCTTC	CASSLDGAARSNSYNEQFF
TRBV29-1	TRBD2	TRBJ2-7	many	TGCAGCGTTGAAGCTAGCGGAGCCTACGAGCAGTACTTC	CSVEASGAYEQYF
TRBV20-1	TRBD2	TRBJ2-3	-	TGCAGTGCTAGAGATGCGCGAGCGGGGGGCTTCACAGATACGCAGTATTTT	CSARDARAGGFTDTQYF
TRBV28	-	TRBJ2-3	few	TGTGCCAGCAGTTTCCAAGGGGATAGCACAGATACGCAGTATTTT	CASSFQGDSTDTQYF
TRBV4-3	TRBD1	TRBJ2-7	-	TGCGCCAGCAGCCAAGCCCTCCGGGCCGCCGGGACAGCGACCTACGAGCAGTACTTC	CASSQALRAAGTATYEQYF
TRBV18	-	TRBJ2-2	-	TGTGCCAGCTCACCACCAGGGGGTGTGAACACCGGGGAGCTGTTTTTT	CASSPPGGVNTGELFF
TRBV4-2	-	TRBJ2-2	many	TGTGCCAGCAGCCAGTCAACAGGTCCGGCCGGGGAGCTGTTTTTT	CASSQSTGPAGELFF
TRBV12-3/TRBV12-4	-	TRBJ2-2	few	TGTGCCAGCAGTTTGGGTAGAGACGGGGAGCTGTTTTTT	CASSLGRDGELFF
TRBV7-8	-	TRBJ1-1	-	TGTGCCAGCAGCCCCGGGAGGGAAGCTTTCTTT	CASSPGREAFF
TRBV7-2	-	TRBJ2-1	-	TGTGCCAGCAGCTTTGGGGTCTCTCCGACCATTGAGCAGTTCTTC	CASSFGVSPTIEQFF
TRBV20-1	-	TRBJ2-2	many	TGCAGTACGCCGGGGGTGGCCGGGGAGCTGTTTTTT	CSTPGVAGELFF
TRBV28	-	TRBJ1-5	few	TGTGCCAGCAGTTTTTCGGGTTGGCAGGGTAGCAATCAGCCCCAGCATTTT	CASSFSGWQGSNQPQHF
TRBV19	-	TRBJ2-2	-	TGTGCCAGTAGTGGGACACCAAACACCGGGGAGCTGTTTTTT	CASSGTPNTGELFF
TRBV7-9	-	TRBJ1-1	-	TGTGCCAGCAGCCAGGGTTTAGGGGAATGGAACACTGAAGCTTTCTTT	CASSQGLGEWNTEAFF
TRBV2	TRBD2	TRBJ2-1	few	TGTGCCTGCAGTTCCGGACTAGCGGTTAGTAGCTCCTACAATGAGCAGTTCTTC	CACSSGLAVSSSYNEQFF
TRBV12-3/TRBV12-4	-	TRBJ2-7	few	TGTGCCAGCAAGTCCGGGACAATCTACGAGCAGTACTTC	CASKSGTIYEQYF
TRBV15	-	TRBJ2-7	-	TGTGCCACCAGCAGAGATGAGATAGGGGAGCAGTACTTC	CATSRDEIGEQYF
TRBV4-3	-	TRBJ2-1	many	TGCGCCAGCAGCCAAGTCGGGAAGGGGCACAATGAGCAGTTCTTC	CASSQVGKGHNEQFF
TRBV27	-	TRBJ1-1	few	TGTGCCAGCAGTAACCCCGAAGGGGCCATGAACACTGAAGCTTTCTTT	CASSNPEGAMNTEAFF
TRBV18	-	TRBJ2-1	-	TGTGCCAGCTCACCAGCCCTAGACAATGAGCAGTTCTTC	CASSPALDNEQFF
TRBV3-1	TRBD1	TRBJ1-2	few	TGTGCCAGCAGCCAACCCGGGACAGGGGATGGCTACACCTTC	CASSQPGTGDGYTF
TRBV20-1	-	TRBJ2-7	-	TGCAGTGCTAGAGATCAATCGCGGGCCTACGAGCAGTACTTC	CSARDQSRAYEQYF
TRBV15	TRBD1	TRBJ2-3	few	TGTGCCACCAGCGTCAACAGGGGGAATACGCAGTATTTT	CATSVNRGNTQYF
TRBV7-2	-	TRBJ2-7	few	TGTGCCAGCAGCTCACAGAACGAGCAGTACTTC	CASSSQNEQYF
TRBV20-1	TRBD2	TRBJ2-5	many	TGCAGTGCTAGAGACCCCTCGAGCGGGGGAGAGACCCAGTACTTC	CSARDPSSGGETQYF
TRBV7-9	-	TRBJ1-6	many	TGTGCCAGCAGCTTATTAGTGGAATCACCCCTCCACTTT	CASSLLVESPLHF
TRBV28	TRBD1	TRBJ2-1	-	TGTGCCTTAGGGGGCAGTTCCTACAATGAGCAGTTCTTC	CALGGSSYNEQFF
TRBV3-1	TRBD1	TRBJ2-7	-	TGTGCCAGCAGCCAGGGGACAGGGTTTGAGCAGTACTTC	CASSQGTGFEQYF
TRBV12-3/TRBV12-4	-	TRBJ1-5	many	TGTGCCAGCAGTTTGACGGGGCTACAGCCCCAGCATTTT	CASSLTGLQPQHF
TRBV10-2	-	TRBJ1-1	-	TGCGCCAGTAAGGGGTGGCCCAACACTGAAGCTTTCTTT	CASKGWPNTEAFF
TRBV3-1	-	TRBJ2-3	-	TGTGCCAGCAGCCAAGATCCCGAAGATACGCAGTATTTT	CASSQDPEDTQYF
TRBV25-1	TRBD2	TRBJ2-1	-	TGTGCCAGCAGATCCCCCCATGGCGGGAGGGATTTCAATGAGCAGTTCTTC	CASRSPHGGRDFNEQFF
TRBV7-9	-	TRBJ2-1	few	TGTGCCAGCAGCTTACAATTCGAGAGGCTAGGAGACAATGAGCAGTTCTTC	CASSLQFERLGDNEQFF
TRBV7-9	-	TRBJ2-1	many	TGTGCCAGCAGCTCCAAGAGCTCCTACAATGAGCAGTTCTTC	CASSSKSSYNEQFF
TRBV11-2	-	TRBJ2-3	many	TGTGCCAGCAGCAGGCCGATCGAGGGCACAGATACGCAGTATTTT	CASSRPIEGTDTQYF
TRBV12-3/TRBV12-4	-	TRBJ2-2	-	TGTGCCAGCAACCGAATACGGGCCGGGGAGCTGTTTTTT	CASNRIRAGELFF
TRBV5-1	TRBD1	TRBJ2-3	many	TGCGCCAGCAAAACCGGGACAGGGGGCACAGATACGCAGTATTTT	CASKTGTGGTDTQYF
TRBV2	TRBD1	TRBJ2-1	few	TGTGCCAGCAGTCCCGGACAGGGGGCTCGGAATGAGCAGTTCTTC	CASSPGQGARNEQFF
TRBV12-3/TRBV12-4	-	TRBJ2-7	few	TGTGCCAGCGGCACAGGAACGGCCTCCTACGAGCAGTACTTC	CASGTGTASYEQYF
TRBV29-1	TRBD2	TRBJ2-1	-	TGCCTAGCGGGAGAGGATGAGCAGTTCTTC	CLAGEDEQFF